Below, one T cell receptor (beta chain) is given with its context. This sample is part of a study of blood T cell repertoires in COVID-19. Across the whole study: Collection of acute and convalescent COVID-19 samples took place in the United States, Italy and Spain.

Here immunoSEQ multiplex PCR was the method, and the copy in TCRdb shows in-frame clones only, minus some. The repertoire holds a few hundred thousand clones, with 86% as singletons. Between the trimmed V and J ends, which lost 2 bases and 2 bases, there was a span of 15 bases. Germline CDR1 SEHNR, CDR2 FQNEAQ (reference sequence). The length of the CDR3 is 16 residues. The receptor was derived from a young man with active or convalescent COVID-19. The sequencing sample was made of peripheral blood. The V and J genes are TRBV7-9 and TRBJ1-1; the D is unclear. In DNA form, the CDR3 reads TGTGCCAGCAGCTTACCCTCATCAGTGGCAAACACTGAAGCTTTCTTT. It is translated as CASSLPSSVANTEAFF. Using reference TRBV7-9 and TRBJ1-1 for the parts outside the CDR3, the full variable domain is DTGVSQNPRHKITKRGQNVTFRCDPISEHNRLYWYRQTLGQGPEFLTYFQNEAQLEKSRLLSDRFSAERPKGSFSTLEIQRTEQGDSAMYLCASSLPSSVANTEAFFGQGTRLTVV.